This TCR beta chain was obtained from a study of blood T cell repertoires in COVID-19. Overall study: Sample material is recorded as cDNA or gDNA derived from T cells, B-cell-depleted T cells, or PBMCs.

This clone has a single count. Germline lookup yields CDR1 KGHSY and CDR2 FQNENV. V shed 4 bases and J 1 base; nucleotides not matched to a gene: 3. This CDR3 spans 15 amino acids. Seattle enrolled patients during active infection and tracked them longitudinally. Profiled with immunoSEQ multiplex PCR; TCRdb holds only in-frame clones, not every one. The sample holds 200,000 or so clones, more than 80% seen once. The chain is built from TRBV16 and TRBJ2-2; 7 bases match TRBD1. This receptor was taken from a man aged 30 to 39 with COVID-19, enrolled during active disease. The sample consisted of peripheral blood. The CDR3 DNA follows: TGTGCCAGCAGCCCCCGGGACAGGAACACCGGGGAGCTGTTTTTT. Amino acids: CASSPRDRNTGELFF.